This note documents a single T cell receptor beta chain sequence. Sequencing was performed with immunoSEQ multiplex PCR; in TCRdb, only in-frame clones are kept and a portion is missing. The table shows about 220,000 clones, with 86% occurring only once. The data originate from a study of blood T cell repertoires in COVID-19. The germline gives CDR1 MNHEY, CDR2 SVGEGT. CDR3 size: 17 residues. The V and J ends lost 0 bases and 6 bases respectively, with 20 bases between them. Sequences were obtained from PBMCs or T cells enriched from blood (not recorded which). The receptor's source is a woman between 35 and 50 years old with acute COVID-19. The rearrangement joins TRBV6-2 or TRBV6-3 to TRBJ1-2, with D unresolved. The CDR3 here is CASSYSRWEGRVNGYTF. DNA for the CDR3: TGTGCCAGCAGTTACTCCCGATGGGAGGGTCGAGTGAATGGCTACACCTTC.